The clone carrying this T cell receptor beta chain has only a few counts. A second PCR, run for about 7 to 11 cycles, used a sample-barcoded 5' primer plus a J-beta primer mix. Each of the samples gave a minimum of 3 million paired-end reads that contained CDR3. TCRdb used MiXCR to reprocess the 5' RACE reads, holding one entry per CDR3 protein. Of 650,000 to 1,000,000 distinct CDR3 sequences in the sample, roughly 34% were seen once. The data stem from a study of blood T cells in healthy people across ages. The amount of total RNA extracted per sample was at least 5 micrograms. Trimming took off 5 bases at V and 2 bases at J, with 12 bases between the two ends. Germline loops: CDR1 DFQATT, CDR2 SNEGSKA (reference sequence). This CDR3 has 13 amino acids.

Material: blood. This receptor was identified in a man between 18 and 35 years old in good health. The chain recombines TRBV20-1 with TRBJ2-5; D perhaps matches TRBD1 (5 bases). CDR3 protein: CSASQTGQETQYF. CDR3 DNA: TGCAGTGCTTCTCAAACAGGACAAGAGACCCAGTACTTC.